This paragraph covers one T cell receptor (beta chain) sequence. This sample is part of a study of T cells after yellow fever vaccination. Each CDR3 protein gets one entry after TCRdb re-called the 5' RACE reads with MiXCR. Found here are 500,000 to 650,000 distinct CDR3 sequences, about 13% of them singletons; the top ten hold roughly an eighth. The CDR3 is 9 amino acids. Per germline, CDR1 DFQATT and CDR2 SNEGSKA (reference sequence). The germline V and J ends were trimmed by 5 bases and 8 bases, with 4 bases remaining between them. The rearrangement joins TRBV20-1 to TRBJ2-1; D remains ambiguous. The specimen was PBMCs, collected on the day of the yellow fever booster vaccination. The receptor was isolated from a man under 40 who received the YFV17D yellow fever vaccine. The DNA of the CDR3 is TGCAGTGCTGGGCATGAGCAGTTCTTC. Its translation is CSAGHEQFF.